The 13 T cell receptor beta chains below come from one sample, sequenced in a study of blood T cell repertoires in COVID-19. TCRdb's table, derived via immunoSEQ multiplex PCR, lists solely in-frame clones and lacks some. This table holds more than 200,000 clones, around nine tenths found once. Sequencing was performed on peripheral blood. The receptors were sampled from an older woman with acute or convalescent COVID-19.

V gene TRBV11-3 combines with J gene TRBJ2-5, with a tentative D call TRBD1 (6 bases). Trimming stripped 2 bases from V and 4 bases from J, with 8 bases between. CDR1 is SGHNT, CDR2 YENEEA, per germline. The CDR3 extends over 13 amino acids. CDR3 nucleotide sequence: TGTGCCAGCAGCTTAACAGGGACAGAGACCCAGTACTTC. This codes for CASSLTGTETQYF. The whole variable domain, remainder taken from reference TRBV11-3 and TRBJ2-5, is EAGVVQSPRYKIIEKKQPVAFWCNPISGHNTLYWYLQNLGQGPELLIRYENEEAVDDSQLPKDRFSAERLKGVDSTLKIQPAELGDSAVYLCASSLTGTETQYFGPGTRLLVL.

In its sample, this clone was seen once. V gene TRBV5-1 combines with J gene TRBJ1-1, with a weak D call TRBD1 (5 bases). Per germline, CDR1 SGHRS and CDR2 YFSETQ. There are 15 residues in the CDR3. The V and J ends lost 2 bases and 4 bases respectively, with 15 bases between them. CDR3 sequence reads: CASSLEFPGGTEAFF. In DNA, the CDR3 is TGCGCCAGCAGCTTAGAATTCCCGGGGGGCACTGAAGCTTTCTTT.

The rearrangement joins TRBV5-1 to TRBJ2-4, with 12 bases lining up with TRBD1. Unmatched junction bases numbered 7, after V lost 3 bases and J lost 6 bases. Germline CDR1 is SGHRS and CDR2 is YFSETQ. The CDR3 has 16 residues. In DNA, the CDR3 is TGCGCCAGCAGCTCGGGGACAGGGGGCGCAGGAAACATTCAGTACTTC. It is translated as CASSSGTGGAGNIQYF.

Written as DNA, the CDR3 is TGTGCCACCCAGGCGGGGGTGACAGATACGCAGTATTTT. Translating gives CATQAGVTDTQYF. The rearrangement uses TRBV24-1 and TRBJ2-3; TRBD2 matches at 7 bases. CDR3 length: 13 residues. Germline CDR1 reads KGHDR; CDR2 reads SFDVKD. After removal of 9 bases from V and 3 bases from J, the junction contained 5 bases not matched to a gene.

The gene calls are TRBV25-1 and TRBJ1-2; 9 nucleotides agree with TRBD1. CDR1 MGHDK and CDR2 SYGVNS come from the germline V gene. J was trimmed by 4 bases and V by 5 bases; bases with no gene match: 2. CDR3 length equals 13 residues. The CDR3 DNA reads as TGTGCCAGCAGTAAACAGGGGGCCTATGGCTACACCTTC. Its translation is CASSKQGAYGYTF.

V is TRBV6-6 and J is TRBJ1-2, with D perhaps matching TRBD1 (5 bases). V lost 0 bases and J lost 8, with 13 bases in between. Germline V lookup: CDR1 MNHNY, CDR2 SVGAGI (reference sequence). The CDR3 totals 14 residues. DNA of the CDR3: TGTGCCAGCAGTTACTCACTGGAGGGGTACGGCTACACCTTC. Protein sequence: CASSYSLEGYGYTF.

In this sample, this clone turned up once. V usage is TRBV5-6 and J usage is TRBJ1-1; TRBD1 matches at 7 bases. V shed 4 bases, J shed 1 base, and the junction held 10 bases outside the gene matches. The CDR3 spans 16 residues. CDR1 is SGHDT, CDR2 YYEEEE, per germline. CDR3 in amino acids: CASSLLTGLRNTEAFF. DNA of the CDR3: TGTGCCAGCAGCCTCCTGACAGGGCTGAGGAACACTGAAGCTTTCTTT.

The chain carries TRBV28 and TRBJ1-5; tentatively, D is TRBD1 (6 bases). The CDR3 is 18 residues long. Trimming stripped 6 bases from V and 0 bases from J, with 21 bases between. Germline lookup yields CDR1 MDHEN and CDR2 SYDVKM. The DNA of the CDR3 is TGTGCCAGCAGCCCAGGGGATCGCAGGCTAAATAGCAATCAGCCCCAGCATTTT. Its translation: CASSPGDRRLNSNQPQHF.

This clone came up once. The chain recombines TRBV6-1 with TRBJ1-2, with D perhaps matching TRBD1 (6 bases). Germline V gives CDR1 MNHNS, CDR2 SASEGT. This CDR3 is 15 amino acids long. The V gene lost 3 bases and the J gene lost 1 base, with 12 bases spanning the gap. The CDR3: CASSEQPGHNYGYTF. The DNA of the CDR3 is TGTGCCAGCAGTGAGCAACCGGGACATAACTATGGCTACACCTTC.

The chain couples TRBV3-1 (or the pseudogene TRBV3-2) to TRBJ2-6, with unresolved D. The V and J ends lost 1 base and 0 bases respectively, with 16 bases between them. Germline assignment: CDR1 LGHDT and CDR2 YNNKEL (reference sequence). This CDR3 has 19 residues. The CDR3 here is CASSQGGHRSLSGANVLTF. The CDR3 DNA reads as TGTGCCAGCAGCCAAGGAGGCCACCGGTCCCTCTCTGGGGCCAACGTCCTGACTTTC.

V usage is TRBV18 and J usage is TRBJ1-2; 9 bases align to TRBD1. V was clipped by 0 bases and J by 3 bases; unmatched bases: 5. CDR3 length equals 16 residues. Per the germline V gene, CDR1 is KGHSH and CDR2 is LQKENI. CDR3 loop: CASSPPGQGIYYGYTF. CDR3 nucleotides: TGTGCCAGCTCACCACCCGGACAGGGGATCTACTATGGCTACACCTTC.

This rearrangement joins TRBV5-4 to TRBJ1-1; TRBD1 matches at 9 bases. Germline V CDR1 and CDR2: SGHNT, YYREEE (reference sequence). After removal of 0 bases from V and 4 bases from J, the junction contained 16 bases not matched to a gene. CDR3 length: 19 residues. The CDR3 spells CASSLGGQGGTPRSTEAFF. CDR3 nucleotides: TGTGCCAGCAGCTTGGGGGGACAGGGTGGTACACCAAGGTCCACTGAAGCTTTCTTT.

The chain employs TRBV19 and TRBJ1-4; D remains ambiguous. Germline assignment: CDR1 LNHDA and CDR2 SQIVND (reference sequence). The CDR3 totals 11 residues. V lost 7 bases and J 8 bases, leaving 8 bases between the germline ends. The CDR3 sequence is CASNRGEKLFF. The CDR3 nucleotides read TGTGCCAGTAACCGGGGAGAAAAACTGTTTTTT.